These 2 T cell receptor beta chains share one sample of origin, sequenced in a study of persistence of HIV-infected CD4 T cells (TCRdb year 2020). The immunoSEQ hsTCRB assay version 4, run in survey mode, was used to sequence TCRbeta repertoires from genomic DNA. This immuneACCESS table, as held by TCRdb, lists in-frame sequences with V and J called but not all clones. Of the missing ones, under half trace to an unresolved V gene in checked studies; the others have no known cause. The sample table holds 35,000 to 50,000 clones, of which roughly nine tenths were seen once. The leading ten clones occupy under 2% of the sample. Taken with the paper, the label for treatment or condition translates to: suppressive antiretroviral therapy. Cells were stimulated with anti-CD3/anti-CD28 magnetic beads as a nonspecific positive control representing the CD4+ T cell repertoire. Responding CD4+ T cells were sorted by upregulation of both CD40 ligand and CD69.

These TCRs are of unknown antigen specificity. The sequenced sample was CD4+ T cells sorted from PBMCs after roughly 18-hour stimulation, obtained from a patient who received antiretroviral therapy. Reading the label with the study, this specimen's cell subset or site is: CD40L+CD69+ CD4 T cells responding to anti-CD3/anti-CD28 beads, representing the overall repertoire. The origin of the receptors is an adult man with HIV who was CMV-seropositive.

This chain uses TRBV7-9 with TRBJ2-1; TRBD1 matches 7 bases. The J segment lost 6 bases and the V segment lost 3 bases, leaving 5 bases of the junction unmatched. The germline gives CDR1 SEHNR, CDR2 FQNEAQ (reference sequence). The CDR3 length is 14 residues. The CDR3 loop is CASSLTGSVNEQFF. CDR3 coding DNA: TGTGCCAGCAGCTTGACAGGGTCGGTCAATGAGCAGTTCTTC.

The gene calls are TRBV14 and TRBJ1-3, with 9 nucleotides matching TRBD1. V lost 5 bases, J lost 4 bases, and 6 bases stayed unmatched. Looked up from germline, CDR1 is SGHDN and CDR2 is FVKESK. The CDR3 is made up of 15 amino acids. CDR3 region: CASSAGQGAGNTIYF. In DNA form, the CDR3 reads TGTGCCAGCAGCGCGGGACAGGGAGCCGGAAACACCATATATTTT. Filled out from reference TRBV14 and TRBJ1-3, the complete variable domain reads EAGVTQFPSHSVIEKGQTVTLRCDPISGHDNLYWYRRVMGKEIKFLLHFVKESKQDESGMPNNRFLAERTGGTYSTLKVQPAELEDSGVYFCASSAGQGAGNTIYFGEGSWLTVV.